The text below deals with one TCR beta chain. Its target is unknown. This entry is derived from a study of graft-versus-host responses after intestinal transplantation. Study-wide background: Anti-thymocyte globulin induction preceded roughly 3 years of tacrolimus and steroid maintenance in all recipients.

After removal of 3 bases from V and 8 bases from J, the junction contained 0 bases not matched to a gene. Germline CDR1 reads WSHSY; CDR2 reads SAAADI. The CDR3 spans 12 residues. Sequenced by immunoSEQ multiplex PCR; TCRdb stores in-frame clones only, minus some. The sample includes almost 40,000 clones, around 96% of them seen just once. Study-wide findings and caveats: After transplant, early declines in HvG clones were associated with peak levels of circulating GvH clones. Those patients showing graft-donor T cell macrochimerism displayed high graft-versus-host to host-versus-graft clonal ratios in allografts.

This sample comprised unstimulated CD8+ T cells sorted from spleen or lymph node cells, obtained before transplant. The rearrangement links TRBV10-2 to TRBJ2-4, with TRBD2 matching over 8 bases. This receptor was identified in a human donor who was the organ donor for an intestinal transplant. The CDR3 nucleotides are TGCGCCAGCAGTGAAGCGGGGGACATTCAGTACTTC. It encodes CASSEAGDIQYF.